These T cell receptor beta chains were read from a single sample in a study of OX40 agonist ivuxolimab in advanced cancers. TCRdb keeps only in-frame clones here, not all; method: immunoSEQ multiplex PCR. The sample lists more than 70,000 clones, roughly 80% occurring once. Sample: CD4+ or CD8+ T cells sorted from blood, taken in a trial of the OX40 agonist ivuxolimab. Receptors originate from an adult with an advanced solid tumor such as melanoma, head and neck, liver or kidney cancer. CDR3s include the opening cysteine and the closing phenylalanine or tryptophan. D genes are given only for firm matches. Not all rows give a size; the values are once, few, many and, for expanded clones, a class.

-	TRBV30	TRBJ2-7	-	CAWRTGTGPYEQYF	TGTGCCTGGAGGACCGGGACTGGTCCCTACGAGCAGTACTTC
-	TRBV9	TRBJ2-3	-	CASSVGTSTDTQYF	TGTGCCAGCAGCGTAGGTACGTCTACAGATACGCAGTATTTT
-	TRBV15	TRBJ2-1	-	CATSYTYDNEQFF	TGTGCCACCTCCTATACCTACGACAATGAGCAGTTCTTC
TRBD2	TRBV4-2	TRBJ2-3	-	CASSPLGLAGSGSTDTQYF	TGTGCCAGCAGTCCATTGGGGCTAGCGGGATCTGGTAGCACAGATACGCAGTATTTT
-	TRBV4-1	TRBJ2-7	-	CASSVQDGPYEQYF	TGCGCCAGCAGCGTACAGGACGGTCCCTACGAGCAGTACTTC
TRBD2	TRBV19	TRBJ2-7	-	CASSGYGLAGIDEQYF	TGTGCCAGTAGTGGCTACGGACTAGCGGGAATCGACGAGCAGTACTTC
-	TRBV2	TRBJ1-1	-	CASQLGGANTEAFF	TGTGCCAGCCAACTAGGGGGAGCCAACACTGAAGCTTTCTTT
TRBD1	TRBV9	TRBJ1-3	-	CASSPRQGDGNTIYF	TGTGCCAGCAGCCCCAGACAGGGAGATGGAAACACCATATATTTT
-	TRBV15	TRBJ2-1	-	CATKSNRGSSYNEQFF	TGTGCCACCAAGAGCAACCGGGGTAGCTCCTACAATGAGCAGTTCTTC
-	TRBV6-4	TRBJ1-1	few	CASSDRDRATEAFF	TGTGCCAGCAGTGACCGTGACAGAGCGACTGAAGCTTTCTTT
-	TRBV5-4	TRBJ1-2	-	CASSLWGFGYGYTF	TGTGCCAGCAGCTTGTGGGGGTTTGGCTATGGCTACACCTTC
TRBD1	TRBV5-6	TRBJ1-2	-	CASSLQQGVRGYGYTF	TGTGCCAGCAGCTTACAACAGGGGGTCCGGGGCTATGGCTACACCTTC
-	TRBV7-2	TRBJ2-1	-	CASSLGPGTNEQFF	TGTGCCAGCAGCTTAGGCCCTGGGACAAATGAGCAGTTCTTC
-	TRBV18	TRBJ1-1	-	CASSGEQGLMNTEAFF	TGTGCCAGCTCGGGGGAGCAGGGCCTGATGAACACTGAAGCTTTCTTT
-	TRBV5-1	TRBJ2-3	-	CASSPWGTSTDTQYF	TGCGCCAGCAGCCCCTGGGGGACTAGCACAGATACGCAGTATTTT
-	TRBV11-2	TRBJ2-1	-	CASSLGRGNEQFF	TGTGCCAGCAGCTTAGGGCGTGGCAATGAGCAGTTCTTC